The rows below give T cell receptor beta chains drawn from one sample of a study of T cell responses to AZD1222 COVID-19 vaccine. This table comes from immunoSEQ multiplex PCR, and its TCRdb copy is limited to in-frame clones, with some not included. The data contain some 170,000 clones, 85% to 95% of them singletons. Here the sequenced sample was peripheral blood, taken 28 days after the second AZD1222 dose. The origin of the receptors is an adult who received the AZD1222 COVID-19 vaccine. The CDR3 runs from the conserved cysteine through the conserved F or W. Fields, in order: V gene, J gene, D gene, clone size, CDR3 DNA, CDR3 protein. D genes are given only for firm matches. A row's size may be missing; if present it is once, few, many or a size class.

V gene: TRBV7-3; J gene: TRBJ2-5; D gene: TRBD2; clone size: .; CDR3 DNA: TGTGCCAGCAGCTTTAGCGGTCTAGCGGGGGAGACCCAGTACTTC; CDR3 protein: CASSFSGLAGETQYF
V gene: TRBV5-1; J gene: TRBJ1-2; D gene: .; clone size: .; CDR3 DNA: TGCGCCAGCAGCTTCGTGGGGGGCCATTATGGCTACACCTTC; CDR3 protein: CASSFVGGHYGYTF
V gene: TRBV3-1/TRBV3-2; J gene: TRBJ2-2; D gene: .; clone size: .; CDR3 DNA: TGTGCCAGCAGCCAAGTAAATGGGGAGCTGTTTTTT; CDR3 protein: CASSQVNGELFF
V gene: TRBV7-2; J gene: TRBJ2-7; D gene: .; clone size: .; CDR3 DNA: TGTGCCAGCAGCTTAGCTGGAAGTTTATCCTACGAGCAGTACTTC; CDR3 protein: CASSLAGSLSYEQYF
V gene: TRBV19; J gene: TRBJ2-7; D gene: TRBD1; clone size: .; CDR3 DNA: TGTGCCAGTAGCCCGGGACAGGGAACCTACGAGCAGTACTTC; CDR3 protein: CASSPGQGTYEQYF
V gene: TRBV28; J gene: TRBJ1-2; D gene: .; clone size: .; CDR3 DNA: TGTGCCACCGACTTAGGATCTGCCAACTATGGCTACACCTTC; CDR3 protein: CATDLGSANYGYTF
V gene: TRBV2; J gene: TRBJ2-7; D gene: TRBD2; clone size: .; CDR3 DNA: TGTGCCAGCAGTGAAAGGACTAGCGGGATCTACGAGCAGTACTTC; CDR3 protein: CASSERTSGIYEQYF
V gene: TRBV28; J gene: TRBJ2-7; D gene: TRBD2; clone size: .; CDR3 DNA: TGTGCCAGCAGCCCCATAAGGGCGGGAGGGTCCCAGTACGAGCAGTACTTC; CDR3 protein: CASSPIRAGGSQYEQYF
V gene: TRBV30; J gene: TRBJ2-1; D gene: .; clone size: .; CDR3 DNA: TGTGCCGGCGGAGGGGGAGGGCCTAGCTCCTACAATGAGCAGTTCTTC; CDR3 protein: CAGGGGGPSSYNEQFF
V gene: TRBV25-1; J gene: TRBJ1-1; D gene: .; clone size: .; CDR3 DNA: TGTGCCAGCAGTGAATTAACGGGGGCAACCACTGAAGCTTTCTTT; CDR3 protein: CASSELTGATTEAFF
V gene: TRBV19; J gene: TRBJ1-4; D gene: .; clone size: once; CDR3 DNA: TGTGCCAGTAGTCTCAGATCGGCAACTAATGAAAAACTGTTTTTT; CDR3 protein: CASSLRSATNEKLFF
V gene: TRBV7-2; J gene: TRBJ2-7; D gene: .; clone size: .; CDR3 DNA: TGTGCCAGCAGCTTGAATACCATACGGCCTCTGGGGCAGTACTTC; CDR3 protein: CASSLNTIRPLGQYF
V gene: TRBV5-4; J gene: TRBJ2-3; D gene: TRBD2; clone size: .; CDR3 DNA: TGTGCCAGCAGCTACCACACGACTAGCGGCACAGATACGCAGTATTTT; CDR3 protein: CASSYHTTSGTDTQYF
V gene: TRBV3-1/TRBV3-2; J gene: TRBJ1-2; D gene: TRBD1; clone size: .; CDR3 DNA: TGTGCCAGCAGCCAAGACACAGGGGTTGATGGCTACACCTTC; CDR3 protein: CASSQDTGVDGYTF
V gene: TRBV7-9; J gene: TRBJ2-1; D gene: TRBD1; clone size: .; CDR3 DNA: TGTGCCAGCAGCTTACTACTGGGACAGGGCTTCTCTGAGCAGTTCTTC; CDR3 protein: CASSLLLGQGFSEQFF
V gene: TRBV5-4; J gene: TRBJ2-7; D gene: TRBD2; clone size: .; CDR3 DNA: TGTGCCAGCAGCTTGGGGGCGGGAGGTCCCTACGAGCAGTACTTC; CDR3 protein: CASSLGAGGPYEQYF
V gene: TRBV28; J gene: TRBJ2-1; D gene: TRBD2; clone size: .; CDR3 DNA: TGTGCCAGCACCACTAGCGGGCGCTACAATGAGCAGTTCTTC; CDR3 protein: CASTTSGRYNEQFF
V gene: TRBV7-3; J gene: TRBJ2-1; D gene: .; clone size: few; CDR3 DNA: TGTGCCAGCAGCTCCCCCCAGGGTGAGCAGTTCTTC; CDR3 protein: CASSSPQGEQFF
V gene: TRBV27; J gene: TRBJ2-7; D gene: TRBD2; clone size: .; CDR3 DNA: TGTGCCAGCAGTTTTCGACTAGCGGGGGTCTACGAGCAGTACTTC; CDR3 protein: CASSFRLAGVYEQYF
V gene: TRBV5-4; J gene: TRBJ1-1; D gene: TRBD1; clone size: .; CDR3 DNA: TGTGCCAGCAGCTTGAGACAGGGGGCCGGCGGGAACACTGAAGCTTTCTTT; CDR3 protein: CASSLRQGAGGNTEAFF
V gene: TRBV30; J gene: TRBJ1-1; D gene: .; clone size: .; CDR3 DNA: TGTGCCTGGACCCTCGTCCTTCAACAGGGTCGGAACACTGAAGCTTTCTTT; CDR3 protein: CAWTLVLQQGRNTEAFF
V gene: TRBV18; J gene: TRBJ1-1; D gene: .; clone size: once; CDR3 DNA: TGTGCCAGCTCACCACAGGGGTGGACTGAAGCTTTCTTT; CDR3 protein: CASSPQGWTEAFF
V gene: TRBV11-2; J gene: TRBJ2-1; D gene: .; clone size: few; CDR3 DNA: TGTGCCAGCAGCCCACAAAGGGGGTACAATGAGCAGTTCTTC; CDR3 protein: CASSPQRGYNEQFF
V gene: TRBV28; J gene: TRBJ2-7; D gene: .; clone size: few; CDR3 DNA: TGTGCCAGCGACACAGGGTCCTACGAGCAGTACTTC; CDR3 protein: CASDTGSYEQYF
V gene: TRBV10-3; J gene: TRBJ2-1; D gene: TRBD2; clone size: .; CDR3 DNA: TGTGCCATCACCGATACCTCCGGGACTAGCGGGAGTCGCAATGAGCAGTTCTTC; CDR3 protein: CAITDTSGTSGSRNEQFF
V gene: TRBV7-2; J gene: TRBJ1-6; D gene: .; clone size: .; CDR3 DNA: TGTGCCAGCAGTCGGGATTATAATTCACCCCTCCACTTT; CDR3 protein: CASSRDYNSPLHF
V gene: TRBV7-3; J gene: TRBJ2-2; D gene: TRBD1; clone size: .; CDR3 DNA: TGTGCCAGCAGCTGGACCGGGACAGAGAACACCGGGGAGCTGTTTTTT; CDR3 protein: CASSWTGTENTGELFF
V gene: TRBV7-9; J gene: TRBJ2-7; D gene: TRBD2; clone size: .; CDR3 DNA: TGTGCCAGCAGCGGGACTAGCGGCCTCTCCTACGAGCAGTACTTC; CDR3 protein: CASSGTSGLSYEQYF
V gene: TRBV21-1; J gene: TRBJ2-5; D gene: .; clone size: .; CDR3 DNA: TGTGCCAGCAGCAGGGGATCGTACCAAGAGACCCAGTACTTC; CDR3 protein: CASSRGSYQETQYF
V gene: TRBV2; J gene: TRBJ2-7; D gene: TRBD2; clone size: .; CDR3 DNA: TGTGCCAGCAGTGCCTCCGGGACTAGCAACGAGCAGTACTTC; CDR3 protein: CASSASGTSNEQYF
V gene: TRBV7-8; J gene: TRBJ2-1; D gene: TRBD2; clone size: .; CDR3 DNA: TGTGCCAGCAGCTTAGTAGCGGGAGATATTATAGGTGAGCAGTTCTTC; CDR3 protein: CASSLVAGDIIGEQFF
V gene: TRBV18; J gene: TRBJ2-1; D gene: .; clone size: .; CDR3 DNA: TGTGCCAGCTCACCAACGGGTTACTCCTACAATGAGCAGTTCTTC; CDR3 protein: CASSPTGYSYNEQFF
V gene: TRBV27; J gene: TRBJ1-2; D gene: .; clone size: .; CDR3 DNA: TGTGCCAGCAGTCCCAGCTTTGGGGGGGCGGGGGGCTACACCTTC; CDR3 protein: CASSPSFGGAGGYTF
V gene: TRBV25-1; J gene: TRBJ1-4; D gene: .; clone size: .; CDR3 DNA: TGTGCCAGCAGTCCAATAGATGGAATAAAGGGTGAAAAACTGTTTTTT; CDR3 protein: CASSPIDGIKGEKLFF
V gene: TRBV20-1; J gene: TRBJ2-1; D gene: .; clone size: .; CDR3 DNA: TGCAGTGCGGAGTACAATGAGCAGTTCTTC; CDR3 protein: CSAEYNEQFF
V gene: TRBV19; J gene: TRBJ2-7; D gene: TRBD2; clone size: few; CDR3 DNA: TGTGCCAGTAGTCCAGGACTAGCGGGAGGCCCCTACGAGCAGTACTTC; CDR3 protein: CASSPGLAGGPYEQYF
V gene: TRBV6-2/TRBV6-3; J gene: TRBJ1-2; D gene: TRBD1; clone size: .; CDR3 DNA: TGTGCCAGCAGTTACTTTGGGACAGGGGACTCTGGCTACACCTTC; CDR3 protein: CASSYFGTGDSGYTF
V gene: TRBV7-9; J gene: TRBJ1-2; D gene: .; clone size: .; CDR3 DNA: TGTGCCAGCAGCTTAGTGGGATTGGGGGCATCGGGTGGCTACACCTTC; CDR3 protein: CASSLVGLGASGGYTF
V gene: TRBV5-1; J gene: TRBJ2-2; D gene: TRBD2; clone size: .; CDR3 DNA: TGCGCCAGCAGCTTGGCCCCTAGCGGGAGCACCGGGGAGCTGTTTTTT; CDR3 protein: CASSLAPSGSTGELFF
V gene: TRBV30; J gene: TRBJ1-1; D gene: TRBD1; clone size: .; CDR3 DNA: TGTGCCTGGAGGGACAGGGGGACCACTGAAGCTTTCTTT; CDR3 protein: CAWRDRGTTEAFF
V gene: TRBV24-1; J gene: TRBJ1-1; D gene: .; clone size: .; CDR3 DNA: TGTGCCACCAGTGAGGACTCAGGATCGGCTTTCTTT; CDR3 protein: CATSEDSGSAFF
V gene: TRBV11-3; J gene: TRBJ2-3; D gene: TRBD2; clone size: .; CDR3 DNA: TGTGCCAGCAGCGCGACTAGCGGCACAGATACGCAGTATTTT; CDR3 protein: CASSATSGTDTQYF
V gene: TRBV4-1; J gene: TRBJ1-2; D gene: .; clone size: .; CDR3 DNA: TGCGCCAGCAGCCTGTCCCCAGGACGGGAGAACTATGGCTACACCTTC; CDR3 protein: CASSLSPGRENYGYTF
V gene: TRBV5-5; J gene: TRBJ1-2; D gene: TRBD1; clone size: .; CDR3 DNA: TGTGCCAGCAGCCTACCGACAGGGGGGAGAGCTAACTATGGCTACACCTTC; CDR3 protein: CASSLPTGGRANYGYTF
V gene: TRBV5-1; J gene: TRBJ2-2; D gene: TRBD1; clone size: .; CDR3 DNA: TGCGCCAGCAGCTTAGGGACAGCAAACACCGGGGAGCTGTTTTTT; CDR3 protein: CASSLGTANTGELFF
V gene: TRBV25-1; J gene: TRBJ2-3; D gene: .; clone size: once; CDR3 DNA: TGTGCCAGCAGTGAGGTGGGCTTCGGTACGCAGTATTTT; CDR3 protein: CASSEVGFGTQYF
V gene: TRBV7-3; J gene: TRBJ2-2; D gene: TRBD2; clone size: .; CDR3 DNA: TGTGCCAGCAGCTTAACTCGGGGACTAGCAAGGGGCACCGGGGAGCTGTTTTTT; CDR3 protein: CASSLTRGLARGTGELFF
V gene: TRBV6-2/TRBV6-3; J gene: TRBJ2-7; D gene: TRBD2; clone size: few; CDR3 DNA: TGTGCCAGCAGTTACTCGACCAGCGGGAGAGACTCCTACGAGCAGTACTTC; CDR3 protein: CASSYSTSGRDSYEQYF
V gene: TRBV2; J gene: TRBJ2-1; D gene: .; clone size: once; CDR3 DNA: TGTGCCAGCAGTTTTACCAATGAGCAGTTCTTC; CDR3 protein: CASSFTNEQFF
V gene: TRBV7-2; J gene: TRBJ1-6; D gene: TRBD1; clone size: .; CDR3 DNA: TGTGCCAGCAGCCGGGGACAGGGCAGTTCACCCCTCCACTTT; CDR3 protein: CASSRGQGSSPLHF
V gene: TRBV9; J gene: TRBJ2-1; D gene: TRBD2; clone size: .; CDR3 DNA: TGTGCCAGCAGCGCTAGCGGGAGGGCCACCAATGAGCAGTTCTTC; CDR3 protein: CASSASGRATNEQFF
V gene: TRBV6-5; J gene: TRBJ1-1; D gene: .; clone size: .; CDR3 DNA: TGTGCCAGCAGTTACTCGGAGGGACTGACTGAAGCTTTCTTT; CDR3 protein: CASSYSEGLTEAFF
V gene: TRBV18; J gene: TRBJ2-3; D gene: .; clone size: .; CDR3 DNA: TGTGCCAGCTCACCTTATACAGGGCCGGTGAATACGCAGTATTTT; CDR3 protein: CASSPYTGPVNTQYF
V gene: TRBV12-1; J gene: TRBJ2-6; D gene: .; clone size: .; CDR3 DNA: TGTGCCAGCAGCTTGGAGAGGGTTGGAATCTCTGGGGCCAACGTCCTGACTTTC; CDR3 protein: CASSLERVGISGANVLTF
V gene: TRBV18; J gene: TRBJ2-7; D gene: .; clone size: few; CDR3 DNA: TGTGCCAGCTCCGGGACCCCGAAAGACTACGAGCAGTACTTC; CDR3 protein: CASSGTPKDYEQYF
V gene: TRBV2; J gene: TRBJ1-1; D gene: .; clone size: few; CDR3 DNA: TGTGCCAGCGCCCAGACAGACACTGAAGCTTTCTTT; CDR3 protein: CASAQTDTEAFF
V gene: TRBV2; J gene: TRBJ2-7; D gene: TRBD2; clone size: few; CDR3 DNA: TGTGCCAGCAGTGAAGCGTTAGTTCTAGCGGGAGGCCACGAGCAGTACTTC; CDR3 protein: CASSEALVLAGGHEQYF
V gene: TRBV7-9; J gene: TRBJ1-3; D gene: .; clone size: .; CDR3 DNA: TGTGCCAGCAGCTTAGAAAACACCATATATTTT; CDR3 protein: CASSLENTIYF
V gene: TRBV20-1; J gene: TRBJ2-7; D gene: TRBD2; clone size: .; CDR3 DNA: TGCAGTGCTAGTGGACTAGCGGGGGGATCGGAGCAGTACTTC; CDR3 protein: CSASGLAGGSEQYF
V gene: TRBV6-5; J gene: TRBJ2-5; D gene: TRBD1; clone size: few; CDR3 DNA: TGTGCCAGCAGTTACTCGGGACAGAGAGGAGAGACCCAGTACTTC; CDR3 protein: CASSYSGQRGETQYF